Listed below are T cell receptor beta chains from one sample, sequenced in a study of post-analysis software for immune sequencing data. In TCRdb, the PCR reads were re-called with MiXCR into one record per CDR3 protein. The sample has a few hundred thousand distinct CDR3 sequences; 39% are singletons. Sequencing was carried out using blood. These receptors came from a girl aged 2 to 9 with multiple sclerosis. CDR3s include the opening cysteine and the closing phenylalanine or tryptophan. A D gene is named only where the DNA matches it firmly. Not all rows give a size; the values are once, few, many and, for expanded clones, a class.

TGTGCCAGCAGCCCCTTCGGGGGGGCCGAGACCCAGTACTTC | CASSPFGGAETQYF | 14 | TRBJ2-5 | TRBV6-4 | . | TRBD2
TGCAGCTACTCTAGCGGGGGAACGGACGAGCAGTACTTC | CSYSSGGTDEQYF | 13 | TRBJ2-7 | TRBV20-1 | . | TRBD2
TGTGCCAGCAGCAAGGGACGGATTTCTAATGAAAAACTGTTTTTT | CASSKGRISNEKLFF | 15 | TRBJ1-4 | TRBV7-8 | . | .
TGCAGCGTTGCGAGGACAGGGTACGACGAGCAGTACTTC | CSVARTGYDEQYF | 13 | TRBJ2-7 | TRBV29-1 | few | TRBD1
TGCAGTGCTTCCCAGCAGGCGTTCCCGAACACCGGGGAGCTGTTTTTT | CSASQQAFPNTGELFF | 16 | TRBJ2-2 | TRBV20-1 | . | .
TGTGCCAGCAGCTTAGTTTGGAAGGATGGCTACACCTTC | CASSLVWKDGYTF | 13 | TRBJ1-2 | TRBV11-2 | . | .
TGTGCCAGCTGCACCTTGCCGGGCACTGAAGCTTTCTTT | CASCTLPGTEAFF | 13 | TRBJ1-1 | TRBV12-3/TRBV12-4 | . | .
TGTGCCAGCAGCTTAGCCCGTGGGACAGGGAGGAGTGAAAAACTGTTTTTT | CASSLARGTGRSEKLFF | 17 | TRBJ1-4 | TRBV7-8 | . | TRBD1
TGTGCCAGCAGCTTAGGAGAGACATTCCAAGAGACCCAGTACTTC | CASSLGETFQETQYF | 15 | TRBJ2-5 | TRBV7-9 | few | .
TGTGCCAGCAGCTTAGGAGGGAGTTTCGAGCGGGTGACCGAAGAGACCCAGTACTTC | CASSLGGSFERVTEETQYF | 19 | TRBJ2-5 | TRBV7-2 | . | .
TGTGCCAGCAGCTTAGTCGATTCGGGAGCCCCCCCCGGCATTCAGTACTTC | CASSLVDSGAPPGIQYF | 17 | TRBJ2-4 | TRBV7-2 | few | .
TGTGCCAGCAGCTTAGAGGGGGCAGGGGGCGCTTTGAGATACGAGCAGTACTTC | CASSLEGAGGALRYEQYF | 18 | TRBJ2-7 | TRBV7-2 | . | TRBD1
TGTGCCAGCAGCGCGACTGACTACATCCCCTACAATGAGCAGTTCTTC | CASSATDYIPYNEQFF | 16 | TRBJ2-1 | TRBV7-2 | few | .
TGTGCCAGCAGCTTAGACATCAGAGAGGACGTAGCTGAGACCCAGTACTTC | CASSLDIREDVAETQYF | 17 | TRBJ2-5 | TRBV7-2 | . | .
TGTGCCAGCAGCGCCCTCGGGCCGAGCTATGGCTACACCTTC | CASSALGPSYGYTF | 14 | TRBJ1-2 | TRBV9 | . | .
TGTGCCAGCAGTTTGGAGGGGGCGCTGACCGGGGAGCTGTTTTTT | CASSLEGALTGELFF | 15 | TRBJ2-2 | TRBV12-3/TRBV12-4 | . | .
TGTGCCAGCAGTTTATTTGGGGATCAGTACGAGCAGTACTTC | CASSLFGDQYEQYF | 14 | TRBJ2-7 | TRBV27 | . | .
TGTGCCAGCAGGAAGACTATCTACGAGCAGTACTTC | CASRKTIYEQYF | 12 | TRBJ2-7 | TRBV6-1 | few | .
TGCGCCAGCAGCCAAGTTCCCATCTACAATGAGCAGTTCTTC | CASSQVPIYNEQFF | 14 | TRBJ2-1 | TRBV4-1 | . | .
TGTGCCAGCAGCTTGGGGGTTAGCTCCTACAATGAGCAGTTCTTC | CASSLGVSSYNEQFF | 15 | TRBJ2-1 | TRBV7-9 | few | .
TGTGCCATCAGTGAATGGGGGGGCAAGGGGACTGAAGCTTTCTTT | CAISEWGGKGTEAFF | 15 | TRBJ1-1 | TRBV10-3 | . | .
TGTGCCAGCAGCCTCTGGCGGGACCATGAGCAGTTCTTC | CASSLWRDHEQFF | 13 | TRBJ2-1 | TRBV12-3/TRBV12-4 | few | .
TGTGCCAGCAGTGAATCCGTAACTCCCAACTACGAGCAGTACTTC | CASSESVTPNYEQYF | 15 | TRBJ2-7 | TRBV2 | . | .
TGTGCCAGCAGGGGGGATATGAACACTGAAGCTTTCTTT | CASRGDMNTEAFF | 13 | TRBJ1-1 | TRBV27 | few | .
TGTGCCAGCAGTTTAGGACAGAGACAAGAGACCCAGTACTTC | CASSLGQRQETQYF | 14 | TRBJ2-5 | TRBV28 | . | .
TGCAGCGTTGAAGATCGAATAGGGGTAACAGATACGCAGTATTTT | CSVEDRIGVTDTQYF | 15 | TRBJ2-3 | TRBV29-1 | . | .
TGCAGTGCTACCGGGACGGGACTAGCCCACGGGACTTTCTACGAGCAGTACTTC | CSATGTGLAHGTFYEQYF | 18 | TRBJ2-7 | TRBV20-1 | . | TRBD2
TGCGCCAGCAGCCGACACGGGAACACTGAAGCTTTCTTT | CASSRHGNTEAFF | 13 | TRBJ1-1 | TRBV4-1 | . | .
TGTGCCAGCAGTGTAGTTGCGGACGACACAGATACGCAGTATTTT | CASSVVADDTDTQYF | 15 | TRBJ2-3 | TRBV28 | . | .
TGTGCCAGCAGTTTTACTAGGGGAAAGACCCAGTACTTC | CASSFTRGKTQYF | 13 | TRBJ2-5 | TRBV12-3/TRBV12-4 | . | .
TGCGCCAGCAGCCAAGATAGGGGAGGGCCTAACAATGAGCAGTTCTTC | CASSQDRGGPNNEQFF | 16 | TRBJ2-1 | TRBV4-3 | few | TRBD2
TGTGCCAGCAGTTTTAGACAGCGCAATCAGCCCCAGCATTTT | CASSFRQRNQPQHF | 14 | TRBJ1-5 | TRBV27 | few | .
TGTGCCAGCAGCTCCGTGGGCGCTTCCTACGAGCAGTACTTC | CASSSVGASYEQYF | 14 | TRBJ2-7 | TRBV5-5 | . | .
TGCGCCAGCAGCTTGGCGGGACAGCGGACCCGGAGCTCCTACAATGAGCAGTTCTTC | CASSLAGQRTRSSYNEQFF | 19 | TRBJ2-1 | TRBV5-1 | . | TRBD1
TGCAGTGCTAGAGGGGCTAGCGGGGGAACCAAAAACATTCAGTACTTC | CSARGASGGTKNIQYF | 16 | TRBJ2-4 | TRBV20-1 | . | TRBD2
TGCGCCAGCAGTCCTACTAGCGGGAACACCGGGGAGCTGTTTTTT | CASSPTSGNTGELFF | 15 | TRBJ2-2 | TRBV5-1 | . | TRBD2
TGCAGTGCGCCGGGACAGGGTTTTTTCAATGAGCAGTTCTTC | CSAPGQGFFNEQFF | 14 | TRBJ2-1 | TRBV20-1 | few | TRBD1
TGTGCCAGCAGCCCTAGCGGTGAAAAACTGTTTTTT | CASSPSGEKLFF | 12 | TRBJ1-4 | TRBV6-5 | . | .
TGTGCCAGCAGCTTCGGATTTACGAGTGAAAAACTGTTTTTT | CASSFGFTSEKLFF | 14 | TRBJ1-4 | TRBV7-2 | . | .
TGTGCCAGCAGCTTAGTCTTCGGCGACTCCTACGAGCAGTACTTC | CASSLVFGDSYEQYF | 15 | TRBJ2-7 | TRBV7-9 | . | .
TGTGCCAGCAGTTCCTACAGGGGGCAGGACGAGCAGTACTTC | CASSSYRGQDEQYF | 14 | TRBJ2-7 | TRBV7-6 | . | TRBD1
TGCAGCGTTGCACAGGGCTTGAACACTGAAGCTTTCTTT | CSVAQGLNTEAFF | 13 | TRBJ1-1 | TRBV29-1 | . | .
TGCAGCGTTGGTCGAGGGGACCTAGGCATCGTGGAGCAGTTCTTC | CSVGRGDLGIVEQFF | 15 | TRBJ2-1 | TRBV29-1 | few | .
TGTGCCAGCAGCCGCAGGGGACTAGCGTACCACAATGAGCAGTTCTTC | CASSRRGLAYHNEQFF | 16 | TRBJ2-1 | TRBV7-3 | . | TRBD2
TGTGCCAGCAGCCAGTTCAAGGGGTTCCTTACAGATACGCAGTATTTT | CASSQFKGFLTDTQYF | 16 | TRBJ2-3 | TRBV14 | few | .
TGTGCCAGCAGATACACCGGGGAGCTGTTTTTT | CASRYTGELFF | 11 | TRBJ2-2 | TRBV28 | . | .
TGCAGTGCTAGTCGCCGGGCCACAGATACGCAGTATTTT | CSASRRATDTQYF | 13 | TRBJ2-3 | TRBV20-1 | . | .
TGCGCCAGCAGCCGGACAGGGGGCGACGGTCAGCCCCAGCATTTT | CASSRTGGDGQPQHF | 15 | TRBJ1-5 | TRBV4-1 | . | TRBD1
TGCAGCGTTGACCGGGGACAGCCCAACTATGGCTACACCTTC | CSVDRGQPNYGYTF | 14 | TRBJ1-2 | TRBV29-1 | few | TRBD1
TGCAGTGCTAGACTCTTGAGCTCCTACAATGAGCAGTTCTTC | CSARLLSSYNEQFF | 14 | TRBJ2-1 | TRBV20-1 | . | .
TGTGCCAGCAGCCGGTCCGCGGGGCCCGGGGAGACGCAGTATTTT | CASSRSAGPGETQYF | 15 | TRBJ2-3 | TRBV7-6 | . | .
TGCGCCAGCAGCTTGGCCCCGGGACAGGGACGTCACTATGGCTACACCTTC | CASSLAPGQGRHYGYTF | 17 | TRBJ1-2 | TRBV5-1 | few | TRBD1